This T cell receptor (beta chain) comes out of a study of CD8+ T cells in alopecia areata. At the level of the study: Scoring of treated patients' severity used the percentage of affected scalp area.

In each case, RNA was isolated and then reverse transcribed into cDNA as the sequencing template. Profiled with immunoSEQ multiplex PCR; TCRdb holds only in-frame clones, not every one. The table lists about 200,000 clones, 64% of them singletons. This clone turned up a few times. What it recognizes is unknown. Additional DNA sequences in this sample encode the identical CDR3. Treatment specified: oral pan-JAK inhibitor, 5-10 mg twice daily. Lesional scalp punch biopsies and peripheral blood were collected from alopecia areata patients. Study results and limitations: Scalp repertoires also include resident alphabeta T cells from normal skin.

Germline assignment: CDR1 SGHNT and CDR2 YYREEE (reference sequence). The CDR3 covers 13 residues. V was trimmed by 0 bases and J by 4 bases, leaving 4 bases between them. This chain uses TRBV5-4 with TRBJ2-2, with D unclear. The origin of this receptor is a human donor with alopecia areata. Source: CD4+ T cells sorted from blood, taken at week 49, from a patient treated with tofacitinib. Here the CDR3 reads CASSLAGTGELFF. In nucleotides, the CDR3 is TGTGCCAGCAGCTTGGCCGGCACCGGGGAGCTGTTTTTT.